This T cell receptor beta chain originates from a study of blood T cell repertoires in COVID-19. Profiling relied on immunoSEQ multiplex PCR, and the TCRdb table lists in-frame clones only, not all of them. The sample records approximately 300,000 clones, under 90% being singletons. Germline V gene sequence: CDR1 LGHDT, CDR2 YNNKEL (reference sequence). This CDR3 contains 16 residues. The trim removed 3 bases at V and 8 bases at J, leaving 7 bases unmatched. The chain is built from TRBV3-1 (or the pseudogene TRBV3-2) and TRBJ2-1, with 13 nucleotides matching TRBD2. Sequencing was performed on PBMCs or T cells enriched from blood (not recorded which). This TCR derives from a man in his thirties or forties who had recovered from COVID-19. The CDR3 nucleotides read TGTGCCAGCAGCCAGGGACTAGCGGGAAATGGCTATGAGCAGTTCTTC. Translated, it gives CASSQGLAGNGYEQFF.